This T cell receptor (beta chain) was sequenced in a study of CD8 T cells in Susac syndrome. The CDR3 extends over 13 amino acids. Germline V gene data show CDR1 as KGHDR and CDR2 as SFDVKD. J gave up 7 bases and V 10 bases, and 7 bases lay outside the gene matches. Reverse transcription of roughly 0.45 to 1 ug RNA was performed with random hexamers. TCRdb re-analysed the immunoSEQ multiplex PCR reads in MiXCR, keeping a single row per CDR3 protein. This sample has 250,000 to 350,000 distinct CDR3 sequences, with approximately 84% found just once. A word on this clonotype: Its antigen is not identified.

Study-wide results and limits: The study admitted that it had a relatively small number of individuals in its TCR sequencing and HLA analysis.

The rearrangement uses TRBV24-1 and TRBJ2-2; TRBD1 matches 8 bases. The specimen sequenced was CD8+ T cells from PBMCs. The clonotype was recovered from a human donor with multiple sclerosis. Here the CDR3 DNA reads TGTGCCACTATGCAGGGGGCAAACGGGGAGCTGTTTTTT. Residues: CATMQGANGELFF.